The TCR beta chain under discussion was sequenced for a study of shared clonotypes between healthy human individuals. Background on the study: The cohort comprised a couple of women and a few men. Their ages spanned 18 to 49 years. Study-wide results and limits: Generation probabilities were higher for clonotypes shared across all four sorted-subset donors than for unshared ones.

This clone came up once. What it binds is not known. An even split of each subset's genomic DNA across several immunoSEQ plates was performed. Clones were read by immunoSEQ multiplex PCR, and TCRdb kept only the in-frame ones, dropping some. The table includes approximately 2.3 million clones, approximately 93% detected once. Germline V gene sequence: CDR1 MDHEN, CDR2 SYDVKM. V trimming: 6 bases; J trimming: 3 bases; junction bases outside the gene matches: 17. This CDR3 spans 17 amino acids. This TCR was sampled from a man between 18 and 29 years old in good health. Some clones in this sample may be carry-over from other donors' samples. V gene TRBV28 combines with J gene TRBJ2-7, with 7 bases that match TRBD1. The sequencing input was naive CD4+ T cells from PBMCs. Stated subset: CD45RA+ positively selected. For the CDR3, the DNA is TGTGCCAGCAGGATCTCATCACCAGGGACAGAGTACTACGAGCAGTACTTC. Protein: CASRISSPGTEYYEQYF.